A selection of T cell receptor beta chains follows, all from one sample in a study of PD-1 blockade in classical Hodgkin lymphoma. Sequencing used immunoSEQ multiplex PCR; TCRdb keeps in-frame clones, though not all of them. Of around 35,000 clones listed, 80% to 90% are singletons. The sequences come from peripheral blood mononuclear cells (PBMCs), collected before the second cycle of nivolumab. These receptors came from a human donor with classical Hodgkin lymphoma. Each CDR3 is given with its conserved first and last residue. Each record gives: J gene, D gene, V gene, clone size, CDR3 protein, CDR3 DNA. D genes are given only for firm matches. Rows give clone size only sometimes, using once, few, many, or a class for an expanded clone.

j_gene: TRBJ2-5; d_gene: NA; v_gene: TRBV6-6; abundance: NA; CDR3aa: CASTLSVGQETQYF; CDR3nt: TGTGCCAGCACCCTCTCGGTCGGGCAAGAGACCCAGTACTTC
j_gene: TRBJ2-1; d_gene: NA; v_gene: TRBV6-6; abundance: NA; CDR3aa: CASQGYSYNEQFF; CDR3nt: TGTGCCAGCCAGGGGTATTCCTACAATGAGCAGTTCTTC
j_gene: TRBJ1-4; d_gene: TRBD1; v_gene: TRBV6-1; abundance: NA; CDR3aa: CASRLQGTNEKLFF; CDR3nt: TGTGCCAGCAGGTTACAGGGGACTAATGAAAAACTGTTTTTT
j_gene: TRBJ2-5; d_gene: NA; v_gene: TRBV4-1; abundance: NA; CDR3aa: CASSLSPRGETQYF; CDR3nt: TGCGCCAGCAGCCTCTCGCCCAGGGGAGAGACCCAGTACTTC
j_gene: TRBJ1-4; d_gene: NA; v_gene: TRBV10-2; abundance: once; CDR3aa: CASNSVGAIEKLFF; CDR3nt: TGCGCCAGTAACTCGGTGGGAGCAATAGAAAAACTGTTTTTT
j_gene: TRBJ1-3; d_gene: NA; v_gene: TRBV6-5; abundance: NA; CDR3aa: CASTIDSGNTIYF; CDR3nt: TGTGCCAGCACCATAGACAGCGGAAACACCATATATTTT
j_gene: TRBJ2-7; d_gene: NA; v_gene: TRBV7-9; abundance: few; CDR3aa: CASSGRRQPYEQYF; CDR3nt: TGTGCCAGCAGCGGTAGGCGGCAGCCCTACGAGCAGTACTTC
j_gene: TRBJ2-7; d_gene: TRBD2; v_gene: TRBV27; abundance: NA; CDR3aa: CASSGHGGGGFSYEQYF; CDR3nt: TGTGCCAGCAGTGGACACGGCGGGGGGGGTTTCTCCTACGAGCAGTACTTC
j_gene: TRBJ1-2; d_gene: NA; v_gene: TRBV28; abundance: NA; CDR3aa: CASTQQGLFYGYTF; CDR3nt: TGTGCCAGCACCCAACAGGGTCTGTTCTATGGCTACACCTTC
j_gene: TRBJ2-3; d_gene: TRBD2; v_gene: TRBV6-4; abundance: NA; CDR3aa: CASSDSAGATDTQYF; CDR3nt: TGTGCCAGCAGTGACTCGGCGGGAGCCACAGATACGCAGTATTTT
j_gene: TRBJ2-7; d_gene: NA; v_gene: TRBV9; abundance: NA; CDR3aa: CASSVGGRTTPYEQYF; CDR3nt: TGTGCCAGCAGCGTCGGAGGACGGACTACCCCCTACGAGCAGTACTTC
j_gene: TRBJ2-7; d_gene: NA; v_gene: TRBV27; abundance: NA; CDR3aa: CASSLSGFSYEQYF; CDR3nt: TGTGCCAGCAGTTTGAGCGGTTTCTCCTACGAGCAGTACTTC
j_gene: TRBJ2-7; d_gene: NA; v_gene: TRBV6-1; abundance: NA; CDR3aa: CASSETTTEQYF; CDR3nt: TGTGCCAGCAGTGAAACGACGACGGAGCAGTACTTC
j_gene: TRBJ1-1; d_gene: NA; v_gene: TRBV5-1; abundance: NA; CDR3aa: CASSTVSARVTRVNTEAFF; CDR3nt: TGCGCCAGCAGCACCGTAAGTGCCCGGGTCACAAGGGTGAACACTGAAGCTTTCTTT
j_gene: TRBJ2-7; d_gene: TRBD1; v_gene: TRBV27; abundance: NA; CDR3aa: CASSGQISYEQYF; CDR3nt: TGTGCCAGTTCGGGACAGATCTCCTACGAGCAGTACTTC
j_gene: TRBJ2-7; d_gene: NA; v_gene: TRBV28; abundance: NA; CDR3aa: CASSPADLQGRVYEQYF; CDR3nt: TGTGCCAGCAGTCCGGCTGACCTACAGGGTCGAGTCTACGAGCAGTACTTC
j_gene: TRBJ2-7; d_gene: NA; v_gene: TRBV4-2; abundance: NA; CDR3aa: CASSQGEEGSYEQYF; CDR3nt: TGTGCCAGCAGCCAAGGGGAAGAAGGATCCTACGAGCAGTACTTC
j_gene: TRBJ2-1; d_gene: TRBD2; v_gene: TRBV9; abundance: NA; CDR3aa: CASSVPPDGLAGVVNEQFF; CDR3nt: TGTGCCAGCAGCGTACCTCCAGATGGACTAGCGGGAGTGGTTAATGAGCAGTTCTTC
j_gene: TRBJ2-7; d_gene: TRBD1; v_gene: TRBV18; abundance: NA; CDR3aa: CASSLGQGLIYEQYF; CDR3nt: TGTGCCAGCTCCCTCGGACAGGGGTTGATCTACGAGCAGTACTTC
j_gene: TRBJ2-3; d_gene: TRBD1; v_gene: TRBV11-3; abundance: NA; CDR3aa: CASSPNPLDRGRSDTQYF; CDR3nt: TGTGCCAGCAGCCCGAACCCTTTGGACAGGGGTAGATCAGATACGCAGTATTTT
j_gene: TRBJ2-6; d_gene: NA; v_gene: TRBV6-5; abundance: NA; CDR3aa: CASSYDQVGGANVLTF; CDR3nt: TGTGCCAGCAGTTACGATCAGGTGGGGGGGGCCAACGTCCTGACTTTC
j_gene: TRBJ1-2; d_gene: NA; v_gene: TRBV6-6; abundance: NA; CDR3aa: CASPLLPAYGYTF; CDR3nt: TGTGCCAGCCCCCTTCTCCCGGCCTATGGCTACACCTTC
j_gene: TRBJ1-2; d_gene: NA; v_gene: TRBV14; abundance: NA; CDR3aa: CASSQRLTRAAYGYTF; CDR3nt: TGTGCCAGCAGCCAACGACTTACTCGGGCCGCCTATGGCTACACCTTC
j_gene: TRBJ2-7; d_gene: TRBD1; v_gene: TRBV4-1; abundance: NA; CDR3aa: CASSLPSGTGSYEQYF; CDR3nt: TGCGCCAGCAGCCTCCCCTCGGGGACAGGGTCCTACGAGCAGTACTTC